The clone carrying this TCR beta chain was seen repeatedly, ten times or more. Its antigen is undetermined. TCRdb independently ran MiXCR on the reads; one entry per CDR3 protein. The sample yields approximately 100,000 distinct CDR3 sequences, around 28% seen once. This record comes from a study of T cell repertoires in cytomegalovirus infection. For the study at large: CMV infection and matching HLA type were both indicated by public TCR beta signatures. Points from the study as a whole: Ex vivo, HLA-C-restricted CMV-specific TCR beta clonotypes prevailed over the rest of the response. CMV carriers with the relevant HLA were identified by cumulative public TCR beta family frequency.

Per the germline V gene, CDR1 is SGHVS and CDR2 is FNYEAQ. The CDR3 covers 15 residues. V lost 5 bases and J lost 2; bases outside the gene matches: 4. The chain recombines TRBV7-6 with TRBJ2-1, with 9 bases identical to TRBD1. The sequence was collected from a human donor in good health (CMV status not recorded). Some clones in this sample may be carry-over from other donors' samples. The material was CD8+ T cells from cultured PBMCs, obtained from culture after CMV antigen stimulation. The CDR3 DNA sequence: TGTGCCAGCAGCCTAGACAGGGGGGCCTACAATGAGCAGTTCTTC. This gives the protein CASSLDRGAYNEQFF.